The 7 T cell receptor beta chains below were found in one sample sequenced in a study of radiation and T cells in renal cell carcinoma. Time point meaning: blood 2 weeks post-SBRT. The treatment was: 15 Gy SBRT to primary tumor, nephrectomy 4 weeks later. Sequenced by immunoSEQ multiplex PCR; TCRdb stores in-frame clones only, minus some. This table holds some 150,000 clones, 80% to 90% found once. Specimen: blood, collected from a patient whose treatment included radiotherapy and nephrectomy. The receptors shown here come from a woman aged 50 to 65 with renal cell carcinoma.

The chain has TRBV9 and TRBJ2-3, with 8 bases lining up with TRBD2. Trimming took 0 bases from V and 2 from J; bases not matched to a gene: 8. Per germline, CDR1 SGDLS and CDR2 YYNGEE. CDR3 length: 17 amino acids. CDR3: CASSVDRAGVYTDTQYF. As DNA, the CDR3 is TGTGCCAGCAGCGTAGATCGAGCGGGGGTCTACACAGATACGCAGTATTTT.

This chain uses TRBV5-1 with TRBJ2-3; 10 nucleotides line up with TRBD1. J was trimmed by 2 bases and V by 4 bases; bases with no gene match: 7. The CDR3 is 16 residues long. Per the germline V gene, CDR1 is SGHRS and CDR2 is YFSETQ. The CDR3 nucleotides read TGCGCCAGCAGCCCTGACAGGGGGCTTAACACAGATACGCAGTATTTT. This codes for CASSPDRGLNTDTQYF.

This chain connects TRBV7-3 to TRBJ1-1; the D is unclear. Trimming removed 5 bases at V and 1 base at J, with 11 bases between. The CDR3 is made up of 14 amino acids. CDR1 and CDR2 (germline): SGHTA, FQGTGA. CDR3 loop: CASSPRRGNTEAFF. The DNA of the CDR3 is TGTGCCAGCAGCCCGAGGCGAGGGAACACTGAAGCTTTCTTT.

There are a few counts of this clone. The chain links TRBV7-3 to TRBJ2-7; no clear D. V lost 0 bases and J lost 0, with 9 bases in between. This CDR3 contains 15 residues. The germline V gene encodes CDR1 SGHTA and CDR2 FQGTGA. The CDR3 bases are TGTGCCAGCAGCTTAACGGGTGGTGGCTCCTACGAGCAGTACTTC. The encoded protein is CASSLTGGGSYEQYF.

The chain couples TRBV6-5 to TRBJ2-7; 8 nucleotides match TRBD1. Trimming removed 6 bases from V and 3 bases from J; junction bases left unmatched: 1. The germline V gene has CDR1 MNHEY and CDR2 SVGAGI. The CDR3 totals 12 residues. The CDR3 DNA follows: TGTGCCAGCAGGGACAGGGACTACGAGCAGTACTTC. This encodes CASRDRDYEQYF.

The J gene is TRBJ1-1, the V gene TRBV6-5; possibly TRBD1 for D (5 bases). V was cut by 5 bases and J by 2 bases, with 15 bases left in between. Looked up from germline, CDR1 is MNHEY and CDR2 is SVGAGI. The length of the CDR3 is 15 residues. Here the CDR3 DNA reads TGTGCCAGCAGTCCTAGCCGGGGCTATAACACTGAAGCTTTCTTT. This sequence encodes CASSPSRGYNTEAFF.

The chain combines TRBV6-1 with TRBJ1-3; 7 nucleotides agree with TRBD1. The CDR3 contains 14 residues. The J segment lost 0 bases and the V segment lost 7 bases, leaving 3 bases of the junction unmatched. The germline V gene has CDR1 MNHNS and CDR2 SASEGT. CDR3 residues: CASKGQASGNTIYF. CDR3 nucleotide sequence: TGTGCCAGCAAAGGACAGGCCTCTGGAAACACCATATATTTT.